This note documents a single TCR beta chain sequence. V lost 1 base, J lost 3 bases, and 3 bases stayed unmatched. Looked up from germline, CDR1 is SGHTA and CDR2 is FQGTGA. The CDR3 is 15 amino acids. Repertoires were generated with immunoSEQ multiplex PCR, while TCRdb's copy carries only in-frame clones and drops some. The sample lists some 150,000 clones, around 93% occurring once. The data originate from a study of control samples from healthy donors and cancer patients. Material for sequencing was blood. The sequence came from a woman between 55 and 75 years old in good health. This chain connects TRBV7-3 to TRBJ1-2; TRBD1 matches at 9 bases. CDR3 coding DNA: TGTGCCAGCAGCTTAAGCGGGGACAGGGACTATGGCTACACCTTC. As protein: CASSLSGDRDYGYTF.